The rows below give T cell receptor beta chains drawn from one sample of a study of PD-1 blockade in classical Hodgkin lymphoma. The method was immunoSEQ multiplex PCR; TCRdb's version includes in-frame clones alone and lacks a portion of them. This sample has roughly 34,000 clones, with 94% found just once. Specimen: peripheral blood mononuclear cells (PBMCs). The source of these receptors is a human donor with classical Hodgkin lymphoma. Each CDR3 is given with its conserved first and last residue. The D gene is left open where the match is weak. Clone size appears in some rows only: once, few, many, or a class for an expanded clone.

>TRBJ2-2|TRBV6-1|.|.
TGTGCCAGCACCCCTCGGGGCCCCGGGGAGCTGTTTTTT
CASTPRGPGELFF
>TRBJ1-1|TRBV30|TRBD1|.
TGTGCCTGGAGTGTACTTCCGGACAGGAGTACTGAAGCTTTCTTT
CAWSVLPDRSTEAFF
>TRBJ2-3|TRBV29-1|.|.
TGCAGCGTTGAACCGGCAGATACGCAGTATTTT
CSVEPADTQYF
>TRBJ1-2|TRBV6-5|.|.
TGTGCCAGCAGTTACGGAGGGGCGGGCTATGGCTACACCTTC
CASSYGGAGYGYTF
>TRBJ1-5|TRBV2|.|.
TGTGCCAGCAATATCGAAGCAGTGAAGGAATCAAGGGGTCAGCCCCAGCATTTT
CASNIEAVKESRGQPQHF
>TRBJ2-2|TRBV28|.|.
TGTGCCAGCAGTTTGTCAGGGAACACCGGGGAGCTGTTTTTT
CASSLSGNTGELFF
>TRBJ1-1|TRBV5-1|.|.
TGCGCCAGCAGCCTAGAGAGGGGTCAATACACTGAAGCTTTCTTT
CASSLERGQYTEAFF
>TRBJ2-3|TRBV29-1|TRBD2|.
TGCAGCGTTGAAGATCCCTACGGGGGGATAGATACGCAGTATTTT
CSVEDPYGGIDTQYF
>TRBJ1-2|TRBV25-1|TRBD1|.
TGTGCCAGCAGTAATCCTACAGGGGGCGGGTATGGCTACACCTTC
CASSNPTGGGYGYTF
>TRBJ2-1|TRBV10-3|.|once
TGTGCCATCAGGAACGGGGCGAATGAGCAGTTCTTC
CAIRNGANEQFF
>TRBJ2-5|TRBV27|TRBD2|few
TGTGCCAGCAGGTCTACTAGCGGGAGGGCCGGGGAGACCCAGTACTTC
CASRSTSGRAGETQYF
>TRBJ2-3|TRBV7-2|.|.
TGTGCCAGCAGCCCCCAAATACCAGATACGCAGTATTTT
CASSPQIPDTQYF
>TRBJ1-4|TRBV19|TRBD1|.
TGTGCCAGTAGCCAGGGGGGGAATGAAAAACTGTTTTTT
CASSQGGNEKLFF
>TRBJ2-7|TRBV5-5|TRBD1|once
TGTGCCTCGGGACAGGGGGACGAGCAGTACTTC
CASGQGDEQYF
>TRBJ2-1|TRBV6-1|TRBD2|.
TGTGCCAGCAGTGAAGAAGACGGCGGGAGTAATGAGCAGTTCTTC
CASSEEDGGSNEQFF
>TRBJ2-1|TRBV7-8|.|.
TGTGCCAGCAGCTCGTGGGACCGACGCTCCTACAATGAGCAGTTCTTC
CASSSWDRRSYNEQFF
>TRBJ1-6|TRBV4-1|.|.
TGCGCCAGCAGCCAAACGACCGGGAAGGTATCTTCACCCCTCCACTTT
CASSQTTGKVSSPLHF
>TRBJ2-5|TRBV7-2|.|.
TGTGCCAGCAGCTTATACGGGTCACAAGAGACCCAGTACTTC
CASSLYGSQETQYF
>TRBJ1-2|TRBV18|.|.
TGTGCCAGCTCACCACCGTCATCGGATGGCTACACCTTC
CASSPPSSDGYTF
>TRBJ2-3|TRBV2|.|.
TGTGCCAGCAGTGACGTATCAGTGGATACGCAGTATTTT
CASSDVSVDTQYF
>TRBJ2-7|TRBV5-5|.|once
TGTGCCAGCAGCCCGATGGGTGAGGGCGAGCAGTACTTC
CASSPMGEGEQYF
>TRBJ2-7|TRBV6-1|.|.
TGTGCCAGCTCCGGGGGCTGGACCTACGAGCAGTACTTC
CASSGGWTYEQYF
>TRBJ1-2|TRBV7-9|.|.
TGTGCCAGCAGCTCGAGAGGGGGACTAAACTATGGCTACACCTTC
CASSSRGGLNYGYTF
>TRBJ1-2|TRBV7-4|TRBD1|.
TGTGCCAGCAGCTTGACAGGGGAGGGCGGCTACACCTTC
CASSLTGEGGYTF
>TRBJ1-2|TRBV28|.|few
TGTGCCAGCAGTGTCCCCGGGGGCCGGTACACCTTC
CASSVPGGRYTF
>TRBJ2-1|TRBV7-2|.|.
TGTGCCAGCAGCTCTATCCCCTCCCAGCGGCAAGAGCAGTTCTTC
CASSSIPSQRQEQFF
>TRBJ1-2|TRBV6-6|.|.
TGTGCCAGCACGGTGGGCCTCTATGGCTACACCTTC
CASTVGLYGYTF
>TRBJ1-1|TRBV30|TRBD1|.
TGTGCCTGGAACCGGGACAGCCTCATGAACACTGAAGCTTTCTTT
CAWNRDSLMNTEAFF
>TRBJ2-1|TRBV5-1|TRBD2|.
TGCGCCAGCAGGGCGACTAGCGGCAATGAGCAGTTCTTC
CASRATSGNEQFF
>TRBJ2-5|TRBV11-2|.|.
TGTGCCAGCAGCCCAACTTTAGGGACCCAGTACTTC
CASSPTLGTQYF
>TRBJ2-7|TRBV4-1|TRBD2|.
TGCGCCAGCAGTCGTAGCGGGAGTGACCACGAGCAGTACTTC
CASSRSGSDHEQYF
>TRBJ2-7|TRBV7-3|.|few
TGTGCCAGCAGCTTAACGGGGTCCTCCTACGAGCAGTACTTC
CASSLTGSSYEQYF
>TRBJ1-1|TRBV27|TRBD1|.
TGTGCCAGCAGTCGCTACCAGGGGGGCACTGAAGCTTTCTTT
CASSRYQGGTEAFF
>TRBJ1-2|TRBV28|TRBD1|.
TGTGCCAGCAGCCCCGGGACAGGGTTCGGCTATGGCTACACCTTC
CASSPGTGFGYGYTF
>TRBJ1-3|TRBV2|TRBD1|.
TGTGCCAGCAGTCGGGACAGTGGAAACACCATATATTTT
CASSRDSGNTIYF
>TRBJ2-2|TRBV12-5|.|once
TGTGCTAGTGGTTTGGTAGGTACGGAGGACGGTGGCACCGGGGAGCTGTTTTTT
CASGLVGTEDGGTGELFF
>TRBJ2-5|TRBV5-5|.|.
TGTGCCAGCAGCTCCCCCGGGGGAGAGACCCAGTACTTC
CASSSPGGETQYF
>TRBJ2-2|TRBV5-1|TRBD2|.
TGCGCCACCGGACTAGCGGGGGGGAAAAACACCGGGGAGCTGTTTTTT
CATGLAGGKNTGELFF
>TRBJ1-1|TRBV5-1|.|.
TGCGCCAGCAGCTTGGGCACTGAAGCTTTCTTT
CASSLGTEAFF
>TRBJ2-1|TRBV6-1|.|.
TGTGCCAGCAGTAAATCAGGGGTCAATGAGCAGTTCTTC
CASSKSGVNEQFF
>TRBJ1-6|TRBV19|TRBD1|.
TGTGCCAGTAGTATTTGGGACAGTTCTAATTCACCCCTCCACTTT
CASSIWDSSNSPLHF
>TRBJ2-7|TRBV30|TRBD2|.
TGTGCCTGGAGTGCAACCAGACTAGCGGGAGGACCTACCCAGCAGTACTTC
CAWSATRLAGGPTQQYF
>TRBJ2-5|TRBV6-5|TRBD2|.
TGTGCCAGCAGTTACTCGAAGCGGGGGCCACAAGAGACCCAGTACTTC
CASSYSKRGPQETQYF
>TRBJ1-5|TRBV7-8|.|.
TGTGCCAGCAGCTTAGATCTCGCGGGGTCCAATCAGCCCCAGCATTTT
CASSLDLAGSNQPQHF
>TRBJ1-2|TRBV28|.|.
TGTGCCATTGCGTCGAACTATGGCTACACCTTC
CAIASNYGYTF
>TRBJ2-7|TRBV6-4|TRBD2|.
TGTGCCAGCAGCCCCGGGACTAGCGGGAGCGAGCAGTACTTC
CASSPGTSGSEQYF
>TRBJ1-3|TRBV5-5|TRBD1|.
TGTGCCAGCAGCTATAGGACAGGGGCTGGAAACACCATATATTTT
CASSYRTGAGNTIYF
>TRBJ2-7|TRBV18|.|.
TGTGTCAGCTCATCGGGACAAGGCGAGCAGTACTTC
CVSSSGQGEQYF
>TRBJ2-7|TRBV30|.|.
TGTGCCTGGAGTTCACAGGTCTACGAGCAGTACTTC
CAWSSQVYEQYF
>TRBJ1-1|TRBV28|.|.
TGTGCCAGCAGTGGAAGGGGGATGTATGAAGCTTTCTTT
CASSGRGMYEAFF
>TRBJ2-4|TRBV7-9|.|.
TGTGCCAGCAGCTCTTCGCGAGCCAAAAACATTCAGTACTTC
CASSSSRAKNIQYF
>TRBJ2-3|TRBV5-4|.|.
TGTGCCAGCAGTTCGGAGGCCACAGATACGCAGTATTTT
CASSSEATDTQYF
>TRBJ2-2|TRBV27|.|.
TGTGCCAGCAGTCCTGGACAAGTGAACACCGGGGAGCTGTTTTTT
CASSPGQVNTGELFF
>TRBJ2-4|TRBV14|.|.
TGTGCCAGCAGCCGGGGGCCGCTGGCCAAAAACATTCAGTACTTC
CASSRGPLAKNIQYF
>TRBJ2-5|TRBV30|.|.
TGTGCCTGGAGTTTGGACCAAGAGACCCAGTACTTC
CAWSLDQETQYF